Listed here are 5 T cell receptor beta chains from one sample, sequenced in a study of vaccination effects on CD4 cells after COVID-19. Profiled with immunoSEQ multiplex PCR; TCRdb holds only in-frame clones, not every one. The sample comprises 25,000 to 35,000 clones, around three fifths of which are singletons, and roughly 8.6% rests with the top ten. These TCRs are of unknown antigen specificity. ViraFEST assay sequencing came after antigen-specific CD4+ T cells were expanded with viral peptide pools. Upon completion of approximately ten days in culture, CD4+ T cells were isolated. All study participants received two doses of BNT162b2 or mRNA-1273 vaccine. Sequenced here: CD4+ T cells from PBMCs cultured with SARS-CoV-2 spike peptides, sampled after COVID-19 vaccination. These receptors all come from a human donor who received a COVID-19 vaccine.

Here the CDR3 reads CASSRGTANEKLFF. The DNA of the CDR3 is TGTGCCAGCAGCCGTGGGACAGCTAATGAAAAACTGTTTTTT. V gene TRBV5-6 combines with J gene TRBJ1-4; 7 nucleotides line up with TRBD1. The germline gives CDR1 SGHDT, CDR2 YYEEEE. V lost 4 bases and J lost 3; bases outside the gene matches: 3. The CDR3 spans 14 residues.

The chain recombines TRBV6-2 or TRBV6-3 with TRBJ1-4; D perhaps matches TRBD1 (5 bases). V was shortened by 0 bases and J by 5 bases, with 10 bases between the two germline ends. The length of the CDR3 is 15 residues. The germline V gene has CDR1 MNHEY and CDR2 SVGEGT. The DNA for the CDR3 is TGTGCCAGCAGTTACTCAACCGGGGGGAATGAAAAACTGTTTTTT. Amino acid sequence: CASSYSTGGNEKLFF.

The chain joins TRBV7-9 to TRBJ2-1; 15 bases fit TRBD2. The germline CDR1 and CDR2 sequences are SEHNR and FQNEAQ (reference sequence). Trimming cost V 1 base and J 7 bases; bases outside gene matches: 11. The CDR3 length is 19 residues. The CDR3 loop reads CASSLERDRGLAGGNEQFF. The CDR3 DNA reads as TGTGCCAGCAGCTTAGAAAGGGACAGGGGACTAGCGGGAGGTAATGAGCAGTTCTTC.

The chain uses TRBV5-6 and TRBJ2-3; TRBD2 aligns across 11 bases. The germline gives CDR1 SGHDT, CDR2 YYEEEE. Trimming removed 7 bases from V and 2 bases from J; junction bases left unmatched: 6. The CDR3 is 15 amino acids. The CDR3: CASGKTSGDTDTQYF. As DNA, the CDR3 is TGTGCCAGCGGAAAGACTAGCGGGGACACAGATACGCAGTATTTT.

V usage is TRBV5-1 and J usage is TRBJ2-5, with D perhaps matching TRBD2 (5 bases). The germline gives CDR1 SGHRS, CDR2 YFSETQ. Deletions cut 2 bases from V and 2 bases from J, with 13 bases between. CDR3 length: 15 amino acids. In DNA form, the CDR3 reads TGCGCCAGCAGCTTTGCGGGCCTTTCTCAAGAGACCCAGTACTTC. Amino acids: CASSFAGLSQETQYF. The full variable domain, rest sourced from reference TRBV5-1 and TRBJ2-5, is KAGVTQTPRYLIKTRGQQVTLSCSPISGHRSVSWYQQTPGQGLQFLFEYFSETQRNKGNFPGRFSGRQFSNSRSEMNVSTLELGDSALYLCASSFAGLSQETQYFGPGTRLLVL.